A selection of T cell receptor beta chains follows, all from one sample in a study of blood T cell repertoires in COVID-19. The table came from immunoSEQ multiplex PCR; TCRdb's copy has only in-frame clones and leaves some out. Of 380,000 or so clones in the sample, 75% to 90% were seen once. Sequencing was carried out using peripheral blood. These receptors came from a woman aged 55 to 70 with COVID-19, enrolled during active disease. CDR3s include the opening cysteine and the closing phenylalanine or tryptophan. Each record gives: V gene, J gene, clone size, CDR3 protein. Part of the rows lack a size; the others show once, few, many or a class for expanded clones.

v_gene: TRBV7-9
j_gene: TRBJ1-1
abundance: once
CDR3aa: CASSFPGGDTEAFF

v_gene: TRBV19
j_gene: TRBJ1-3
abundance: NA
CDR3aa: CASARASSSGNTIYF

v_gene: TRBV21-1
j_gene: TRBJ2-7
abundance: NA
CDR3aa: CASSVVAGVVNEQYF

v_gene: TRBV21-1
j_gene: TRBJ1-4
abundance: NA
CDR3aa: CASSTEGADEKLFF

v_gene: TRBV7-8
j_gene: TRBJ1-2
abundance: few
CDR3aa: CASSPPANYGYTF

v_gene: TRBV19
j_gene: TRBJ2-7
abundance: NA
CDR3aa: CASSTQTGDAYEQYF

v_gene: TRBV5-1
j_gene: TRBJ2-1
abundance: NA
CDR3aa: CASSVTGHNEQFF

v_gene: TRBV12-3/TRBV12-4
j_gene: TRBJ1-2
abundance: NA
CDR3aa: CASSWDTFYGYTF

v_gene: TRBV15
j_gene: TRBJ1-2
abundance: NA
CDR3aa: CATSRDRRRSPYGYTF

v_gene: TRBV10-2
j_gene: TRBJ1-2
abundance: NA
CDR3aa: CASSMGFEGGGYTF

v_gene: TRBV27
j_gene: TRBJ1-4
abundance: NA
CDR3aa: CASRPGQKHEKLFF

v_gene: TRBV5-1
j_gene: TRBJ2-3
abundance: NA
CDR3aa: CASSLRTSGTTDTQYF

v_gene: TRBV7-8
j_gene: TRBJ2-1
abundance: once
CDR3aa: CASSSGLAGGSSYNEQFF

v_gene: TRBV4-3
j_gene: TRBJ2-3
abundance: NA
CDR3aa: CASSPRLAETSTDTQYF

v_gene: TRBV12-3/TRBV12-4
j_gene: TRBJ2-1
abundance: NA
CDR3aa: CASSSSGANEQFF

v_gene: TRBV30
j_gene: TRBJ2-1
abundance: NA
CDR3aa: CAWTQQFDEQFF

v_gene: TRBV5-4
j_gene: TRBJ2-2
abundance: NA
CDR3aa: CASSLGTGNTGELFF

v_gene: TRBV9
j_gene: TRBJ2-2
abundance: NA
CDR3aa: CASSVRLDSLNTGELFF

v_gene: TRBV20-1
j_gene: TRBJ1-2
abundance: NA
CDR3aa: CSASYNLGGYGYTF

v_gene: TRBV3-1/TRBV3-2
j_gene: TRBJ2-2
abundance: NA
CDR3aa: CASRALRGQEKTGELFF

v_gene: TRBV19
j_gene: TRBJ1-4
abundance: NA
CDR3aa: CASGPGTGNEKLFF

v_gene: TRBV11-3
j_gene: TRBJ2-7
abundance: NA
CDR3aa: CASSLGLAEYEQYF

v_gene: TRBV28
j_gene: TRBJ1-3
abundance: NA
CDR3aa: CASSALGSSGNTIYF

v_gene: TRBV2
j_gene: TRBJ1-1
abundance: once
CDR3aa: CASSLYTEAFF

v_gene: TRBV5-8
j_gene: TRBJ1-4
abundance: NA
CDR3aa: CASSSLGQVGGEKLFF

v_gene: TRBV6-5
j_gene: TRBJ1-2
abundance: NA
CDR3aa: CASSYSLNYGYTF

v_gene: TRBV25-1
j_gene: TRBJ1-4
abundance: once
CDR3aa: CASTPEGANEKLFF